This TCR beta chain derives from a study of T cell responses to AZD1222 COVID-19 vaccine. With regard to this clone: No antigen is known for it.

Sequencing used immunoSEQ multiplex PCR; TCRdb keeps in-frame clones, though not all of them. The sample gives about 86,000 clones, around 73% of which show up once; around a fifth is in the top ten. Study conclusions and caveats: Clonal diversity may have been underestimated, and the donors were mostly white British, with more females than males. Spike-spanning, vaccine-associated CD4 TCRs were dominant at 160-218 and 743-854. After two AZD1222 doses, spike-specific TCR breadth and depth rose versus day 0.

The specimen was peripheral blood, collected on day 0 of AZD1222 vaccination. This TCR came from an adult in good health.

Here the CDR3 DNA reads TGTGCCAGCAGTCCCGGGGACAGTCCCTACGAGCAGTACTTC. Its protein product is CASSPGDSPYEQYF. The chain has TRBV6-5 and TRBJ2-7, with 7 bases that match TRBD1. The germline V gene encodes CDR1 MNHEY and CDR2 SVGAGI. This CDR3 comprises 14 residues. After removal of 5 bases from V and 2 bases from J, the junction contained 6 bases not matched to a gene.